Presented here are 2 T cell receptor beta chains from one specimen sequenced in a study of T cell responses to AZD1222 COVID-19 vaccine. Clones were sequenced by immunoSEQ multiplex PCR, and TCRdb holds only the in-frame ones, with some missing. The sample has more than 100,000 clones; roughly 87% are singletons. This sample comprised peripheral blood, obtained on day 0 of AZD1222 vaccination. Receptors were obtained from an adult in good health.

The rearrangement links TRBV19 to TRBJ1-1, with TRBD1 as a possible D gene (6 bases). This CDR3 has 14 amino acids. The germline V and J ends were trimmed by 5 bases and 1 base, with 11 bases remaining between them. The V gene's germline CDR1 is LNHDA and CDR2 SQIVND (reference sequence). The CDR3 DNA sequence: TGTGCCAGTAGTGCCGGGACAAAGAACACTGAAGCTTTCTTT. Translation: CASSAGTKNTEAFF.

The chain links TRBV3-1 (or the pseudogene TRBV3-2) to TRBJ2-7, with 9 bases aligning to TRBD2. The CDR3 sequence is 16 residues long. V shed 0 bases and J 6 bases; nucleotides not matched to a gene: 9. CDR1 and CDR2 (germline): LGHDT, YNNKEL (reference sequence). CDR3 DNA: TGTGCCAGCAGCCAAGAACTAGTAGCGGGGGCCGGCGAGCAGTACTTC. Protein: CASSQELVAGAGEQYF.